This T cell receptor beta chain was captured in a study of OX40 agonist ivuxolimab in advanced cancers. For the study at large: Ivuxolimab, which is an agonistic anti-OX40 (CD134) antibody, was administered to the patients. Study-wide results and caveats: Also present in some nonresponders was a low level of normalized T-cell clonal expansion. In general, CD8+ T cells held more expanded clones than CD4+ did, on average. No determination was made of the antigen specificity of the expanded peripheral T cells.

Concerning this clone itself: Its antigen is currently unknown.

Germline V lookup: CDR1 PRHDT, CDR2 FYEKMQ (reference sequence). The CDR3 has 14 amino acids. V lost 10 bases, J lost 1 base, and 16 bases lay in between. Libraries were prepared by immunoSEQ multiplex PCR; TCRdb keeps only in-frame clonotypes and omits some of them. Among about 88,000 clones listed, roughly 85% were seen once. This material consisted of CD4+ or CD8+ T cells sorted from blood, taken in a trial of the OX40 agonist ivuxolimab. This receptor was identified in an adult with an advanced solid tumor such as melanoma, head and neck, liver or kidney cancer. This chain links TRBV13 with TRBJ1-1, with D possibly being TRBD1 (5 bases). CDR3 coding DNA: TGTGCCACCGGGGGGAAGGTGGCGAACACTGAAGCTTTCTTT. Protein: CATGGKVANTEAFF.